This note documents a single TCR beta chain sequence. The target of this receptor is not known. No much larger clone is present one base from it, and per-base qualities are unavailable. In the germline V gene, CDR1 corresponds to WSHSY and CDR2 to SAAADI. From the cysteine up to the phenylalanine, the CDR3 has a length of 13 residues. Just the 39-base CDR3 DNA is kept, in frame starting at base 1. After removal of 8 bases from V and 1 base from J, the junction retains 4 bases not matched to a gene. This entry comes from a study of shared clonotypes between healthy human individuals (dated by TCRdb to 2020 to 2022). Regarding the study in general: The cohort comprised a couple of women and a few men aged 18 to 49 years. Per donor, three plates each were used for CD4 naive and CD4 memory, two for CD8 naive, and one for CD8 memory. Blood TCR repertoires of a handful of healthy adults were deeply sequenced to estimate repertoire size and the extent of clonotype sharing between individuals. Libraries were prepared and TCR repertoires were sequenced by different laboratories using diverse techniques, in order to increase sequencing depth and limit assay-specific biases. Leukapheresis yielded between about 0.9 and 9.5 billion PBMCs per donor. Study-wide findings and limitations: Across a few donors, around 5.4% of naive CD4, roughly 3.4% of naive CD8, 2.3% of memory CD4, and 0.4% of memory CD8 clonotypes were shared. Larger estimated clonotype richness was generally found for naive subsets than for memory subsets. Based on pairwise subsampling, the degree of clonotype sharing among donors was expected to be affected by sequencing depth. Sampling was restricted to blood, and TCR repertoires in tissue are likely to differ from TCR repertoires in blood. Higher generation probabilities were observed for clonotypes shared by all four sorted-subset donors than for non-shared clonotypes. Incomplete sequencing was indicated by rarefaction of sorted-subset datasets, despite the large sequencing depth. Because the study included a small number of donors, the genetic and exposure-history diversity represented was limited.

The donors were healthy, HIV-negative adults who had no recently reported acute infections or vaccinations. All donors were Caucasian adults living in Nashville, Tennessee, USA. CD4+ T cells were enriched by magnetic negative selection, after which naive cells were positively selected on CD45RA and the negative fraction was taken as the memory subset. After blood collection by leukapheresis, PBMCs were isolated using Ficoll-Histopaque density gradient centrifugation and then cryopreserved in the vapor phase of liquid nitrogen. Purity and quantity of every magnetically sorted T cell population were checked by analytical flow cytometry. From each sorted fraction, genomic DNA was isolated and quantified by UV absorbance on a Nanodrop 2000c. TCR CDR3 regions were amplified from genomic DNA by multiplex PCR using the deep immunoSEQ assay. For each cell subset, the extracted genomic DNA was distributed evenly across all wells of several immunoSEQ 96-well plates, and each plate served as one replicate. For sorted subsets, around 200 ng genomic DNA, equal to 25,000 to 35,000 T cell genomes, was loaded into each replicate PCR. Purified libraries were quantified with a Qubit 3.0 fluorometer, sized on a Bioanalyzer 2100, and re-quantified with the KAPA Library Quantification kit. A separate single-read 150-cycle Illumina NextSeq 550 flow cell was used to sequence each immunoSEQ 96-well plate. The study's own analysis went as follows. Because the immunoSEQ output held only junctional sequences and lacked quality scores, the filtering could not match the filtering applied to full-length reads. Sequences were annotated with PyIR, a Python wrapper for IgBLAST v1.9, and V/J genes and CDR3 were assigned using IMGT germline references. Reads were filtered out if the reads had weak V/J assignments (E-value above 1e-6), no CDR3, stop codons, out-of-frame junctions, or ambiguous translated residues. V3J clonotypes were defined by identical inferred V gene, J gene, and CDR3 amino acid sequence. To compute the percentage overlap between repertoires, the number of shared unique clonotypes was divided by the size of the smaller repertoire. Three approaches were used to assess repertoire richness: RTK rarefaction, the Chao1 estimator, and Recon v2.1 estimates of unobserved clonotypes. Generation probabilities for all TCRbeta clonotypes obtained by the gDNA method from a handful of donors were computed using OLGA. The clones in this table, taken by TCRdb from immuneACCESS, are in-frame only. Not every clone is retained; where verified, under half of the shortfall comes from an unresolved V gene, and the cause of the rest is unknown. Clone size and V and J calls were adopted from that table, with D and trimming inferred from the DNA. This sample gives a few hundred thousand clones in total; around 67% of them show up just once. Under 11% of the sample is in the top ten clones.

The receptor was derived from a man aged 25-45 years in good health. Specimen: memory CD4+ T cells sorted from blood. Explained via the paper, the cell subset or site label denotes: CD45RA-negative fraction. The receptor chain draws on TRBV10-2 and TRBJ1-1; 7 junctional bases match TRBD1. The bases are TGCGCCAGCCACAGGACAGGGAACACTGAAGCTTTCTTT. Translated, this gives CASHRTGNTEAFF.